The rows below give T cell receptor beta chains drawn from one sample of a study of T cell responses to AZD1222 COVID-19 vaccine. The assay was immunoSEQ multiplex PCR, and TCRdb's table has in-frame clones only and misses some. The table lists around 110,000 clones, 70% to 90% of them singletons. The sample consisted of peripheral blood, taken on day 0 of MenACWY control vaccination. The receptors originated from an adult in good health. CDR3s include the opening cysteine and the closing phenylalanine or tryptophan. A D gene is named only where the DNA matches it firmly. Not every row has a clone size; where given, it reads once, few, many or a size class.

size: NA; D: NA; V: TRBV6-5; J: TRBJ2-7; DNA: TGTGCCAGCAGCCGGCGTGGAGACCTCTCCTACGAGCAGTACTTC; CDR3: CASSRRGDLSYEQYF
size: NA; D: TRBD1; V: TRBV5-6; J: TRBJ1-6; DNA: TGTGCCAGCAGCCTTTACGACAGGGATAATTCACCCCTCCACTTT; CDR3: CASSLYDRDNSPLHF
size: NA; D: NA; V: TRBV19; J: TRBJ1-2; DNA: TGTGCCAGTAGTTCGAGCCCGGGACGGGGCTTTGGCTACACCTTC; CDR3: CASSSSPGRGFGYTF
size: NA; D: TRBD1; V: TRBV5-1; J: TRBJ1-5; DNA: TGCGCCAGCAGCCCCCAGGGGGCGGGTCAGCCCCAGCATTTT; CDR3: CASSPQGAGQPQHF
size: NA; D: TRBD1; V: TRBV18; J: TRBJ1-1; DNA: TGTGCCAGCTCACCCTTGGACAGGGCTAACACTGAAGCTTTCTTT; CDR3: CASSPLDRANTEAFF
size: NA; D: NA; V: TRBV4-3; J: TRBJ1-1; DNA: TGCGCCAGCAGCCAAGAGGATGGGAGGGCCACTGAAGCTTTCTTT; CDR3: CASSQEDGRATEAFF
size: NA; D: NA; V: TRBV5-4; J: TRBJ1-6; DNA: TGTGCCAGCAGCGTGGATCCGAATTCACCCCTCCACTTT; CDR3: CASSVDPNSPLHF
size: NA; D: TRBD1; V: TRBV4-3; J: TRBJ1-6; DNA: TGCGCCACCAGCCAAGACGACGGGACAGGGGGAGTGGGGGATAATTCACCCCTCCACTTT; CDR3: CATSQDDGTGGVGDNSPLHF
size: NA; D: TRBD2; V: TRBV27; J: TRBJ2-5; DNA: TGTGCCAGCAGTTTCCGCGGGGGGCTCGGGGAGACCCAGTACTTC; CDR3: CASSFRGGLGETQYF
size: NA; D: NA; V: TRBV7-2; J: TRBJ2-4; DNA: TGTGCCAGCAGCTTAGCTCAGGGAGACATTCAGTACTTC; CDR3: CASSLAQGDIQYF
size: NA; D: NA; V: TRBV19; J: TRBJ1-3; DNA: TGTGCCAGTCAACAGGGAGCTGGAAACACCATATATTTT; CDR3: CASQQGAGNTIYF
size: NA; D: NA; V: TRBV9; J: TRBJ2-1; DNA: TGTGCCAGCAGCGTAGGTCGCGTTGGGGTCAATGAGCAGTTCTTC; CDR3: CASSVGRVGVNEQFF
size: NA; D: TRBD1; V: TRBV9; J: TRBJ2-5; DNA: TGTGCCAGCAGCGCCCAACAGGGGTCCGGGGAGACCCAGTACTTC; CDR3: CASSAQQGSGETQYF
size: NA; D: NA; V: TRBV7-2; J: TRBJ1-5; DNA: TGTGCCAGCAGCCTCCAGGGATCGGGCAATCAGCCCCAGCATTTT; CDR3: CASSLQGSGNQPQHF
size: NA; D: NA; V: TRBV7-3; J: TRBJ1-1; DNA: TGTGCCAGCAGCTCCGTCCATGGTACTTGGACTGAAGCTTTCTTT; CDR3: CASSSVHGTWTEAFF
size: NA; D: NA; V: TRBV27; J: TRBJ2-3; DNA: TGTGCCAGCAGTGATTTTAGCACAGATACGCAGTATTTT; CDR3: CASSDFSTDTQYF
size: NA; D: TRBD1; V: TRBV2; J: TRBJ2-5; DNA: TGTGCCAGCAGGGCCACAGGGGCGTACGAGACCCAGTACTTC; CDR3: CASRATGAYETQYF
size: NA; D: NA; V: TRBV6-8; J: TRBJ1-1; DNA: TGTGCCAGCTGCCTGACACGGGAGGACACTGAAGCTTTCTTT; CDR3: CASCLTREDTEAFF
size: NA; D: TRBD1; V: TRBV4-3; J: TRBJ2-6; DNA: TGCGCCAGCAGCCAAGGCAGGGGGCTGACAGGCTCTGGGGCCAACGTCCTGACTTTC; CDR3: CASSQGRGLTGSGANVLTF
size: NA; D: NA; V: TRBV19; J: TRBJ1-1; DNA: TGTGCCAGTACCCTAGGCAGACTGAACACTGAAGCTTTCTTT; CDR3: CASTLGRLNTEAFF
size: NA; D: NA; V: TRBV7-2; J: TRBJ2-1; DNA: TGTGCCAGCAGCTCACGCGTCCGGGACCGCTCCTACAATGAGCAGTTCTTC; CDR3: CASSSRVRDRSYNEQFF
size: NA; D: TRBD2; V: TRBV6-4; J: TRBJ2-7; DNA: TGTGCCAGCAGTGACTCGACTAGCGGGGGGCCCTCCTACGAGCAGTACTTC; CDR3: CASSDSTSGGPSYEQYF
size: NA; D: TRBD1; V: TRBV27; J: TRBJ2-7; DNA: TGTGCCAGCAGACGCAGGGGGCAAGTGACCTATAACGAGCAGTACTTC; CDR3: CASRRRGQVTYNEQYF
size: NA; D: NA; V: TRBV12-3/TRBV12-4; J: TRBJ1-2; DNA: TGTGCCAGCAGTTTGCCCGCGGGTGGCTACACCTTC; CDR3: CASSLPAGGYTF
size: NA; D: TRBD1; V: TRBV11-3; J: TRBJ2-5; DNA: TGTGCCAGCAGTGCCTCGGACAGGGTGCTCCACTTC; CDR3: CASSASDRVLHF
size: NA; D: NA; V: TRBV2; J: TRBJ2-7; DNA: TGTGCCAGCAGTGAGGGGTATAGCGAGCAGTACTTC; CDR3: CASSEGYSEQYF
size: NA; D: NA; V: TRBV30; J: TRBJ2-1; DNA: TGTGCCTGGAGTGTACCGTGGGGGACCTACAATGAGCAGTTCTTC; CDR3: CAWSVPWGTYNEQFF
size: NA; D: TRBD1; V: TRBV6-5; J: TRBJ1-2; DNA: TGTGCCAGCAGGGGACAGGGGGTAGGTGGCTACACCTTC; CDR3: CASRGQGVGGYTF
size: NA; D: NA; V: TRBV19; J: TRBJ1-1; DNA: TGTGCCAGTAGTTCATCCGAGTCGGACACTGAAGCTTTCTTT; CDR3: CASSSSESDTEAFF
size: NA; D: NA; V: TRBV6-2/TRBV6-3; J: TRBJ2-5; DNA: TGTGCCAGCAGTTACCTGGGTGCAGGAGAGACCCAGTACTTC; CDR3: CASSYLGAGETQYF
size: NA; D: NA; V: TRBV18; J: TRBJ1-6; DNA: TGTGCCAGCTCACTGGGGGACGGCCTCCACTTT; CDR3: CASSLGDGLHF
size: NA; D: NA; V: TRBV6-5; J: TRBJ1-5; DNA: TGTGCCAGCAGTCCTGACAGGACCCATCAGCCCCAGCATTTT; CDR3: CASSPDRTHQPQHF
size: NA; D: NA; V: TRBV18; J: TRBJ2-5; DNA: TGTGCCAGCTCACCAAATCGGGGGCCCCAAGAGACCCAGTACTTC; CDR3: CASSPNRGPQETQYF
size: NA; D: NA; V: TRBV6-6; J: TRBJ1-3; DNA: TGTGCCAGCACCCTCGGGAACTCTGGAAACACCATATATTTT; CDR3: CASTLGNSGNTIYF
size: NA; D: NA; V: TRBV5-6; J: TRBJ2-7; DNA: TGTGCCAGCAGCTTGGTCCAGTCTTACGAGCAGTACTTC; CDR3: CASSLVQSYEQYF
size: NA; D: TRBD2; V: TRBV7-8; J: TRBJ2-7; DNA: TGTGCCAGCAGCTCGGGACTAGCGGGGTACGAGCAGTACTTC; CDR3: CASSSGLAGYEQYF
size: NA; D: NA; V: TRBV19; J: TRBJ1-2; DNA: TGTGCCAGTAGTACTTCAGGGCTCTATGGCTACACCTTC; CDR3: CASSTSGLYGYTF
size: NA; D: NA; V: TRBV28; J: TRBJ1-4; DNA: TGTGCCAGCAACCGAATAGGCCAGCAGGGCGGCGAAAAACTGTTTTTT; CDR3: CASNRIGQQGGEKLFF
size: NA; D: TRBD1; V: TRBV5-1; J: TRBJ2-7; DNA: TGCGCCAGCAGCCTAAACGACAGGGGGACCTACGAGCAGTACTTC; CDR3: CASSLNDRGTYEQYF
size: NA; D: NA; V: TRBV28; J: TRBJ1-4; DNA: TGTGCCAGCAGTCCTAGGTCGGGGGGGTTGGGTGAAAAACTGTTTTTT; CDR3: CASSPRSGGLGEKLFF
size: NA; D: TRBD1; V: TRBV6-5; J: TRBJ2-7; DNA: TGTGCCAGCAGTTTGGGACAGGAGTATAACTACGAGCAGTACTTC; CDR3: CASSLGQEYNYEQYF
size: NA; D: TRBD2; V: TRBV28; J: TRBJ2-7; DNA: TGTGCCAGCAGTTCAGACATCGGGGGGGGCCCCTACGAGCAGTACTTC; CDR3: CASSSDIGGGPYEQYF
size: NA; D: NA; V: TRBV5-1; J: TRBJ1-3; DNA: TGCGCCAGCAGCTTGGGGGCGGAGGCTGGAAACACCATATATTTT; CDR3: CASSLGAEAGNTIYF
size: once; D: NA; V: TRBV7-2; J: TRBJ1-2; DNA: TGTGCCAGCAGCCCTAACCAGGGCGATGGCTACACCTTC; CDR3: CASSPNQGDGYTF
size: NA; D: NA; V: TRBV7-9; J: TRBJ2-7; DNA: TGTGCCAGCAGCCCCTCCGGCAGGGCGCGCTACGAGCAGTACTTC; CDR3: CASSPSGRARYEQYF